These 26 T cell receptor beta chains came from one sample sequenced in a study of control samples from healthy donors and cancer patients. The repertoire was sequenced with immunoSEQ multiplex PCR; TCRdb's copy has only in-frame clones and lacks some. The table includes approximately 79,000 clones, 70% to 90% detected once. The sample consisted of blood. These receptors all come from a man between 45 and 60 years old in good health.

The rearrangement links TRBV9 to TRBJ2-1; no firm D call. V was shortened by 4 bases and J by 6 bases, with 11 bases between the two germline ends. The V gene's germline CDR1 is SGDLS and CDR2 YYNGEE. This CDR3 comprises 13 residues. In nucleotides, the CDR3 is TGTGCCAGCAGCTCACGACGGTTCAATGAGCAGTTCTTC. It encodes CASSSRRFNEQFF.

The chain uses TRBV15 and TRBJ2-3; either TRBD1 or TRBD2 may supply D (5 bases each). Germline V gene lookup returns CDR1 LNHNV and CDR2 YYDKDF (reference sequence). This CDR3 comprises 14 residues. The V end lost 1 base, the J end lost 10 bases, and 15 bases lay between the germline ends. The CDR3 protein is CATSRVRDQYPQYF. CDR3 nucleotides: TGTGCCACCAGCAGAGTCCGGGACCAATATCCGCAGTATTTT.

The chain employs TRBV7-3 and TRBJ1-2; TRBD1 is a possible D gene (6 bases). CDR1 is SGHTA and CDR2 is FQGTGA in the germline V gene. Trimming took 3 bases from V and 5 from J, leaving 16 bases between them. The CDR3 consists of 15 residues. The CDR3 sequence: CASSLTEQGVYGYTF. CDR3 in DNA: TGTGCCAGCAGCTTGACCGAACAGGGCGTTTATGGCTACACCTTC.

The gene calls are TRBV7-3 and TRBJ1-6; D not resolved. V shed 1 base and J shed 10 bases, with 11 bases lying between them. Germline V CDR1 and CDR2: SGHTA, FQGTGA. This CDR3 spans 14 amino acids. The CDR3 region has the DNA TGTGCCAGCAGCTTAATAGGAGAGGGCTCACCCCTCCACTTT. Protein sequence: CASSLIGEGSPLHF.

This chain connects TRBV6-2 or TRBV6-3 to TRBJ1-6; the match to TRBD1 covers 11 bases. Per germline, CDR1 MNHEY and CDR2 SVGEGT. The length of the CDR3 is 19 residues. The J segment lost 7 bases and the V segment lost 5 bases, leaving 16 bases of the junction unmatched. CDR3 in DNA: TGTGCCAGCAGTCGCCCTACCGGGACAGGGGGGCCGTGGAATTCACCCCTCCACTTT. Residues: CASSRPTGTGGPWNSPLHF.

The chain combines TRBV2 with TRBJ1-3, with D hard to call. Germline V gene data show CDR1 as SNHLY and CDR2 as FYNNEI. Trimming removed 1 base at V and 4 bases at J, with 8 bases between. This CDR3 has 14 amino acids. CDR3 nucleotide sequence: TGTGCCAGCAGTGAAGTCTTAGGAGGAAACACCATATATTTT. It codes for CASSEVLGGNTIYF.

The chain is built from TRBV4-2 and TRBJ1-3, with D uncertain. V was clipped by 0 bases and J by 3 bases, with 6 bases between them. The CDR3 is made up of 14 amino acids. CDR1 is LGHNA, CDR2 YNFKEQ, per germline. This CDR3 reads CASSQDFSGNTIYF. CDR3 nucleotides: TGTGCCAGCAGCCAAGACTTTAGTGGAAACACCATATATTTT.

The chain has TRBV4-2 and TRBJ1-1, with a possible D match to TRBD1 (5 bases). The germline gives CDR1 LGHNA, CDR2 YNFKEQ. The V end was cut by 0 bases, the J end by 8 bases, with 16 bases between. This CDR3 has 15 residues. This CDR3 is CASSQDAGDWGEAFF. As DNA, the CDR3 is TGTGCCAGCAGCCAAGATGCTGGGGACTGGGGCGAAGCTTTCTTT.

This chain links TRBV5-5 with TRBJ1-1, with a possible D match to TRBD1 (5 bases). The V gene's germline CDR1 is SGHKS and CDR2 YYEKEE (reference sequence). Trimming removed 6 bases at V and 6 bases at J, with 12 bases between. This CDR3 has 12 residues. CDR3 loop: CASNLGGAEAFF. The CDR3 nucleotides read TGTGCCAGCAATCTCGGGGGGGCTGAAGCTTTCTTT.

The genes are TRBV12-3 or TRBV12-4 and TRBJ1-2; D ambiguous. The CDR3 is made up of 12 amino acids. The V end was cut by 1 base, the J end by 7 bases, with 7 bases between. CDR3 sequence: CASSLGQIGYTF. The CDR3 coding sequence is TGTGCCAGCAGTTTAGGGCAGATTGGCTACACCTTC.

This chain connects TRBV9 to TRBJ2-2; D ambiguous. From germline, CDR1 is SGDLS and CDR2 YYNGEE. This CDR3 contains 14 residues. V lost 0 bases and J lost 0, with 3 bases in between. CDR3 protein: CASSVGTNTGELFF. CDR3 DNA: TGTGCCAGCAGCGTAGGTACGAACACCGGGGAGCTGTTTTTT. The full variable domain, in which reference TRBV9 and TRBJ2-2 provide the parts outside the CDR3, is DSGVTQTPKHLITATGQRVTLRCSPRSGDLSVYWYQQSLDQGLQFLIQYYNGEERAKGNILERFSAQQFPDLHSELNLSSLELGDSALYFCASSVGTNTGELFFGEGSRLTVL.

The chain couples TRBV6-5 to TRBJ2-1, with 11 bases matching TRBD1. The CDR3 sequence is 15 residues long. Losses at the gene ends were 6 bases for V and 6 bases for J; bases not matched to a gene: 7. Germline lookup yields CDR1 MNHEY and CDR2 SVGAGI. The CDR3 spells CASSTGQGGANEQFF. For the CDR3, the DNA is TGTGCCAGCAGCACGGGACAGGGGGGGGCCAATGAGCAGTTCTTC.

The chain has TRBV6-5 and TRBJ1-1; no clear D. This CDR3 has 14 residues. The germline CDR1 and CDR2 sequences are MNHEY and SVGAGI. The ends were cut back, 5 bases at V and 1 base at J, with 11 bases in the middle. CDR3 nucleotide sequence: TGTGCCAGCAGTCCTGGACGGGGGAACACTGAAGCTTTCTTT. It translates to CASSPGRGNTEAFF.

The rearrangement joins TRBV21-1 to TRBJ1-2. TRBV21-1 is described as a pseudogene. This CDR3 region has 10 residues. The CDR3 coding sequence is TGTGCCAGCACCTCTTGCGGCTACACCTTC. Its translation: CASTSCGYTF.

The rearrangement uses TRBV29-1 and TRBJ1-2, with D maybe TRBD1 (5 bases). CDR1 and CDR2 from the germline V gene are SQVTM and ANQGSEA. The length of the CDR3 is 13 residues. Trimming shortened V by 7 bases and J by 0 bases, and 12 bases separated the two germline ends. CDR3 sequence reads: CSASGGPNYGYTF. DNA for the CDR3: TGCAGCGCCTCCGGGGGTCCTAACTATGGCTACACCTTC. Full variable domain (remainder filled in from reference TRBV29-1 and TRBJ1-2): SAVISQKPSRDICQRGTSLTIQCQVDSQVTMMFWYRQQPGQSLTLIATANQGSEATYESGFVIDKFPISRPNLTFSTLTVSNMSPEDSSIYLCSASGGPNYGYTFGSGTRLTVV.

This clone was seen just once. The chain links TRBV9 to TRBJ1-1; D is uncertain. The CDR3 runs 15 residues. V was pared by 5 bases and J by 0 bases, with 14 bases between. Germline CDR1 and CDR2: SGDLS and YYNGEE. CDR3 bases: TGTGCCAGCAGGTTCGGACCCAGCATGAACACTGAAGCTTTCTTT. Protein product: CASRFGPSMNTEAFF.

In the case of this clone: An end of the junction does not agree with germline; a read error may underlie this. The chain couples TRBV25-1 to TRBJ2-4, with D unresolved. Germline V gives CDR1 MGHDK, CDR2 SYGVNS. This CDR3 spans 13 amino acids. The CDR3 DNA reads TGTGCCAGCGTCCTGAGGCGGACCCAAGAGTGGGACTTC. It yields the protein CASVLRRTQEWDF. Based on the CDR3 plus reference TRBV25-1 and TRBJ2-4, the full variable domain is EADIYQTPRYLVIGTGKKITLECSQTMGHDKMYWYQQDPGMELHLIHYSYGVNSTEKGDLSSESTVSRIRTEHFPLTLESARPSHTSQYLCASVLRRTQEWDFGAGTRLSVL.

This clone was detected only a few times. The J gene is TRBJ2-7, the V gene TRBV9, with TRBD1 as a possible D gene (9 bases). Germline CDR1 and CDR2: SGDLS and YYNGEE. The CDR3 loop spans 15 amino acids. Trimming removed 2 bases from V and 3 bases from J, with 15 bases in between. The CDR3 loop reads CASSVAGGQGYEQYF. CDR3 in DNA: TGTGCCAGCAGCGTTGCGGGGGGACAGGGCTACGAGCAGTACTTC.

The V and J genes are TRBV18 and TRBJ1-3, with TRBD1 as a possible D gene (5 bases). This CDR3 comprises 16 residues. Germline CDR1 reads KGHSH; CDR2 reads LQKENI. V was clipped by 6 bases and J by 1 base, with 16 bases between them. In nucleotides, the CDR3 is TGTGCCAGCTCCTTCAACGCAGGGAGGTCTGGAAACACCATATATTTT. It encodes CASSFNAGRSGNTIYF.

J is TRBJ2-3 and V is TRBV7-2, with 9 bases fitting TRBD1. Germline loops: CDR1 SGHTA, CDR2 FQGNSA. Trimming cost V 2 bases and J 6 bases; bases outside gene matches: 9. This CDR3 has 16 amino acids. In DNA form, the CDR3 reads TGTGCCAGCAGCTTAAGCCGGGGGACAGGGTGGGATACGCAGTATTTT. Its translation is CASSLSRGTGWDTQYF.

In this sample, this clone turned up once. This chain links TRBV5-1 with TRBJ2-5; 9 bases map to TRBD1. CDR3 length: 15 amino acids. Germline trimming cut 4 bases from V and 2 bases from J; bases unmatched to any gene: 6. Germline lookup yields CDR1 SGHRS and CDR2 YFSETQ. CDR3: CASSPDRGRQETQYF. In nucleotides, the CDR3 is TGCGCCAGCAGCCCGGACAGGGGTAGACAAGAGACCCAGTACTTC.

This chain links TRBV12-3 or TRBV12-4 with TRBJ1-2; the D gene is possibly TRBD1 (5 bases). The CDR3 length is 12 residues. V was trimmed by 3 bases and J by 8 bases, leaving 10 bases between them. The CDR3 coding sequence is TGTGCCAGCAGTTTCGGGGGACGGGGCTACACCTTC. It translates to CASSFGGRGYTF.

This clone has just one count. V usage is TRBV14 and J usage is TRBJ2-5, with D perhaps TRBD2 (6 bases). Germline V lookup: CDR1 SGHDN, CDR2 FVKESK. V gave up 0 bases and J gave up 5 bases, with 13 bases separating them. CDR3 size: 15 residues. The CDR3: CASSQDLAGRETQYF. In DNA, the CDR3 is TGTGCCAGCAGCCAAGATTTGGCAGGGAGGGAGACCCAGTACTTC.

The rearrangement uses TRBV5-1 and TRBJ2-5, with D perhaps matching TRBD2 (6 bases). The CDR3 has 14 residues. V lost 6 bases, J lost 4 bases, and 16 bases lay in between. Germline CDR1 is SGHRS and CDR2 is YFSETQ. CDR3 nucleotide sequence: TGCGCCAGCAAAAAAGCGGGCGGAGGAGAGACCCAGTACTTC. The encoded protein is CASKKAGGGETQYF.

This clone was seen only once. The genes are TRBV6-6 and TRBJ1-2, with a weak D call TRBD1 (6 bases). The CDR3 length is 16 residues. Trimming stripped 0 bases from V and 1 base from J, with 12 bases between. In germline, CDR1 is MNHNY, CDR2 SVGAGI (reference sequence). The CDR3 spells CASSYSGGAVNYGYTF. CDR3 sequence (DNA): TGTGCCAGCAGTTACTCGGGGGGGGCCGTTAACTATGGCTACACCTTC.

V usage is TRBV4-2 and J usage is TRBJ1-2, with 9 bases identical to TRBD1. The germline V gene encodes CDR1 LGHNA and CDR2 YNFKEQ. The CDR3 runs 14 residues. After removal of 3 bases from V and 5 bases from J, the junction contained 4 bases not matched to a gene. The CDR3 nucleotides read TGTGCCAGCAGCCAGACCGGGACAGGGTATGGCTACACCTTC. It codes for CASSQTGTGYGYTF.